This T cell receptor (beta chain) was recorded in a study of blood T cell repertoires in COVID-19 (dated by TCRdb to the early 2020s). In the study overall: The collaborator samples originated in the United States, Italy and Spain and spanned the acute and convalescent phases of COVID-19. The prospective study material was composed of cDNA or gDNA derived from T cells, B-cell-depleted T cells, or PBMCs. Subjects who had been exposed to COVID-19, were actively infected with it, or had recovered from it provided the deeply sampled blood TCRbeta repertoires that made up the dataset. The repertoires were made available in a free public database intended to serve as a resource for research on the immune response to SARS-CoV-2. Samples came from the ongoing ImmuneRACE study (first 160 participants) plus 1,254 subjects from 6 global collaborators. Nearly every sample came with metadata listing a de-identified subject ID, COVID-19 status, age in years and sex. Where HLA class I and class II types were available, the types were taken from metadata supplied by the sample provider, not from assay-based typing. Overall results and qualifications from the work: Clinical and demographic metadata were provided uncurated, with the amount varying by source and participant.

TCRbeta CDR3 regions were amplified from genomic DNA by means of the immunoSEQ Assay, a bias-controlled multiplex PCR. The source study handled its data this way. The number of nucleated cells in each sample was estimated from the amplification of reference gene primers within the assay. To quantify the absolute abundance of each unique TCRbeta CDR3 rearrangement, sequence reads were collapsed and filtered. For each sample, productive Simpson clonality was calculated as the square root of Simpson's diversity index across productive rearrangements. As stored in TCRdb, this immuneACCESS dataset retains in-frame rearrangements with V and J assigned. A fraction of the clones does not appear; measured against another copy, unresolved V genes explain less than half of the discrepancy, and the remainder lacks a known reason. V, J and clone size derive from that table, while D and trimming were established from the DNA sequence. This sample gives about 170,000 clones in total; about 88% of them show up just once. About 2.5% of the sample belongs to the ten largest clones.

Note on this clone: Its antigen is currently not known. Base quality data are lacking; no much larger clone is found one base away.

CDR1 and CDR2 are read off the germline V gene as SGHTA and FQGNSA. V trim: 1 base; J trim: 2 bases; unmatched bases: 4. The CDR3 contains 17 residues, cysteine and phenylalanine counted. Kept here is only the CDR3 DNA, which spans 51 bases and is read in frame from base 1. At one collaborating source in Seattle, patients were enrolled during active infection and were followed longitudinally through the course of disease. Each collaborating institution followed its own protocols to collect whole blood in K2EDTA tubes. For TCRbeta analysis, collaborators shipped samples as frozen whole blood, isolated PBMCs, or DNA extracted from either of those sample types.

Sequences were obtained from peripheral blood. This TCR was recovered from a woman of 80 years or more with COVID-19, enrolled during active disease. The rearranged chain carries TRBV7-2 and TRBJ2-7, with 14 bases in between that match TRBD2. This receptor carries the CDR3 CASSLGTSGRSTYEQYF. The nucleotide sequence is TGTGCCAGCAGCTTAGGGACTAGCGGGAGGTCCACCTACGAGCAGTACTTC.